This passage covers 8 T cell receptor beta chains from one sample sequenced in a study of T-cell reconstitution after alpha-beta-depleted transplantation in children. TCRbeta library preparation incorporated unique molecular identifiers. TCRdb re-called the PCR reads with MiXCR, one entry per CDR3 protein. Among approximately 1,000,000 distinct CDR3 sequences listed, roughly 29% were seen once. The sequences come from PBMCs, mostly from graft donor cells, collected 360 days after TCRalphabeta/CD19-depleted stem cell transplant. These receptors were obtained from a boy under two years old who had a stem cell transplant for SCID, so the T cells may come from the graft donor.

This chain uses TRBV29-1 with TRBJ1-1, with 10 bases matching TRBD1. The CDR3 totals 14 residues. The V and J ends lost 7 bases and 4 bases, in that order; junction bases with no gene match: 9. Germline assignment: CDR1 SQVTM and CDR2 ANQGSEA. The DNA for the CDR3 is TGCAGCGCTAAAGACAGGGGGCCGGGCACTGAAGCTTTCTTT. It encodes CSAKDRGPGTEAFF. Full variable domain (outside the CDR3, taken from reference TRBV29-1 and TRBJ1-1): SAVISQKPSRDICQRGTSLTIQCQVDSQVTMMFWYRQQPGQSLTLIATANQGSEATYESGFVIDKFPISRPNLTFSTLTVSNMSPEDSSIYLCSAKDRGPGTEAFFGQGTRLTVV.

The V call is TRBV6-5, the J call TRBJ2-3; unclear D gene. Germline values: CDR1 MNHEY, CDR2 SVGAGI. CDR3 length: 12 amino acids. Trimming shortened V by 5 bases and J by 9 bases, and 12 bases separated the two germline ends. DNA for the CDR3: TGTGCCAGCAGTCCGACACCGATCACGCAGTATTTT. Translating gives CASSPTPITQYF.

There are a few counts of this clonotype. The chain combines TRBV5-1 with TRBJ2-7, with D possibly TRBD2 on 6 matching bases. Trimming took off 0 bases at V and 2 bases at J, with 12 bases between the two ends. Looked up from germline, CDR1 is SGHRS and CDR2 is YFSETQ. The CDR3 length is 15 residues. In DNA, the CDR3 is TGCGCCAGCAGCTTGGTCCTGGGCGGGACCTACGAGCAGTACTTC. Translation gives CASSLVLGGTYEQYF.

The chain recombines TRBV9 with TRBJ1-1; TRBD1 might be the D (5 bases). V was pared by 7 bases and J by 4 bases, with 17 bases between. The CDR3 is 14 amino acids. Germline-derived CDR1 and CDR2 are SGDLS and YYNGEE. The CDR3 loop is CASGSGNVGTEAFF. CDR3 in DNA: TGTGCCAGCGGGTCAGGGAACGTAGGCACTGAAGCTTTCTTT.

This chain joins TRBV5-5 and TRBJ1-2, with 8 bases matching TRBD1. J lost 4 bases, V lost 0 bases, and 8 bases had no gene match. The CDR3 sequence is 16 residues long. From germline, CDR1 is SGHKS and CDR2 YYEKEE (reference sequence). The CDR3 region is CASSLAGTGWSYGYTF. CDR3 coding DNA: TGTGCCAGCAGCTTGGCCGGGACAGGTTGGAGCTATGGCTACACCTTC.

J is TRBJ2-1 and V is TRBV4-1; weak D call: TRBD2 (6 bases). The CDR3 has 15 amino acids. Trimming removed 0 bases at V and 7 bases at J, with 13 bases between. CDR1 MGHRA and CDR2 YSYEKL come from the germline V gene. CDR3 nucleotides: TGCGCCAGCAGCCAAGAGGGGGGTTCGTCGAATGAGCAGTTCTTC. Protein sequence: CASSQEGGSSNEQFF.

The chain carries TRBV4-2 and TRBJ1-5; D uncertain. Trimming pared 1 base from V and 4 bases from J, leaving 11 bases between. Germline CDR1 reads LGHNA; CDR2 reads YNFKEQ. CDR3 size: 15 residues. The CDR3 DNA reads TGTGCCAGCAGCCAAGTCGCGGCAGCTAATCAGCCCCAGCATTTT. Protein product: CASSQVAAANQPQHF.

This chain connects TRBV9 to TRBJ2-3; perhaps TRBD2 as D (5 bases). Looked up from germline, CDR1 is SGDLS and CDR2 is YYNGEE. The CDR3 runs 14 residues. V gave up 3 bases and J gave up 4 bases, with 12 bases separating them. Written as DNA, the CDR3 is TGTGCCAGCAGCGAAACGGGAAGGGCAGATACGCAGTATTTT. Translation gives CASSETGRADTQYF.